This is a list of T cell receptor beta chains from one sample in a study of CD8 T cells in ankylosing spondylitis. TCRdb independently ran MiXCR on the 5' RACE reads; one entry per CDR3 protein. In the table there are tens of thousands of distinct CDR3 sequences, approximately 5.3% of which are singletons. Sequencing was performed on blood, either unsorted or a sorted T cell fraction (not recorded which). These receptors came from a male donor with ankylosing spondylitis or in good health (not recorded which). Both conserved end residues are part of each CDR3. D genes are given only for firm matches. Clone size is shown for a subset of rows, as once, few, many or a class of expanded clone.

TRBJ2-7 | many | . | TRBV5-1 | TGCGCCAGCAGCTTGGGGTCAGGGAATGTCTACGAGCAGTACTTC | CASSLGSGNVYEQYF
TRBJ2-7 | many | . | TRBV28 | TGTGCCAGCAGTTCCCCAGGGATTCGGTACTTC | CASSSPGIRYF
TRBJ1-2 | many | . | TRBV18 | TGTGCCAGCTCACAAGACAGTTCTAACTATGGCTACACCTTC | CASSQDSSNYGYTF
TRBJ2-5 | many | . | TRBV13 | TGTGCCAGCAGCCTAACAGGGTTGGAAAGGACAGAGACCCAGTACTTC | CASSLTGLERTETQYF
TRBJ2-5 | many | . | TRBV6-2/TRBV6-3 | TGTGCCAGCAGTTCCCCCGCAGGAGCTCAAGAGACCCAGTACTTC | CASSSPAGAQETQYF
TRBJ2-3 | . | TRBD2 | TRBV20-1 | TGCTGTGCTAGGACAAGCGGGGTGGACACCCTAAATACGCAGTATTTT | CCARTSGVDTLNTQYF
TRBJ1-1 | many | . | TRBV5-1 | TGCGCCAGCAGCTTTTGGGGCAACACTGAAGCTTTCTTT | CASSFWGNTEAFF
TRBJ2-7 | many | . | TRBV5-6 | TGTGCCAGCAGACCCATAGACGCCGACGAGCAGTACTTC | CASRPIDADEQYF
TRBJ2-7 | many | . | TRBV4-3 | TGCGCCAGCAGCCAAGAACACTCGAAGGAGTACGAGCAGTACTTC | CASSQEHSKEYEQYF
TRBJ2-4 | many | . | TRBV29-1 | TGCAGCGTTGTCGGCCGAACAGGCGATATGGTGGCTCAGTACTTC | CSVVGRTGDMVAQYF
TRBJ2-1 | many | . | TRBV6-5 | TGTGCCAGCCTCTCACGCAATGAGCAGTTCTTC | CASLSRNEQFF
TRBJ1-5 | many | . | TRBV3-1 | TGTGCCAGCAGCCCCGTAGTTAGCAATCAGCCCCAGCATTTT | CASSPVVSNQPQHF
TRBJ1-5 | many | TRBD1 | TRBV5-1 | TGCGCCACCTGCTGGACAGGGGATCATCAGCCCCAGCATTTT | CATCWTGDHQPQHF
TRBJ2-3 | many | . | TRBV5-6 | TGTGCCAGCAGCTTAGGCCTCACAGATACGCAGTATTTT | CASSLGLTDTQYF
TRBJ2-7 | many | . | TRBV5-1 | TGCGCCAGCAGCTTGGATGGACAGAATGGGTACGAGCAGTACTTC | CASSLDGQNGYEQYF
TRBJ1-3 | many | . | TRBV4-2 | TGTGCCAGCAGCCAAGAAAACACGGACTCTGGAAACACCATATATTTT | CASSQENTDSGNTIYF
TRBJ2-5 | many | TRBD2 | TRBV4-3 | TGCGCCAGCAGCGATCTGGCGGGGGGGACTGAGACCCAGTACTTC | CASSDLAGGTETQYF
TRBJ2-7 | many | . | TRBV18 | TGTGCCAGCTCAGGGGACTCCTACGAGCAGTACTTC | CASSGDSYEQYF
TRBJ1-1 | many | . | TRBV5-6 | TGTGCCAGCAGCTTTTTTGGGTTGAACACTGAAGCTTTCTTT | CASSFFGLNTEAFF
TRBJ1-3 | many | . | TRBV14 | TGTGCCAGCAGCCAAGAAGGGACCGGGAACACCATATATTTT | CASSQEGTGNTIYF
TRBJ2-3 | many | . | TRBV20-1 | TGCAGTGCTAGAGATCTTGATACGCAGTATTTT | CSARDLDTQYF
TRBJ2-2 | many | . | TRBV7-6 | TGTGCCAGCAGCTTATTCGAGGTATCCGGGGAGCTGTTTTTT | CASSLFEVSGELFF
TRBJ2-1 | many | TRBD1 | TRBV28 | TGTGCCAGCCGCCCCATGGACAGGGTCTACAATGAGCAGTTCTTC | CASRPMDRVYNEQFF
TRBJ1-5 | many | . | TRBV20-1 | TGCAGTGCAACTTGGGGACATCACAATCAGCCCCAGCATTTT | CSATWGHHNQPQHF
TRBJ2-5 | many | TRBD1 | TRBV29-1 | TGCAGCGTTGACCCCTCTCATACAGGGGGCAGGGAAGAGACCCAGTACTTC | CSVDPSHTGGREETQYF
TRBJ1-5 | many | . | TRBV2 | TGTGCCAGCCAATTCAGCGTGGCAGGATATCAGCCCCAGCATTTT | CASQFSVAGYQPQHF
TRBJ2-3 | . | TRBD2 | TRBV20-1 | TGCTGCGCCTCTCCCTCGGCGTTAGCGGGGGGCACATATACGCAGTATTTT | CCASPSALAGGTYTQYF
TRBJ1-6 | many | . | TRBV28 | TGTGCCAGCAGGGCGCCGGGACAACGTAATTCACCCCTCCACTTT | CASRAPGQRNSPLHF
TRBJ1-2 | many | . | TRBV7-2 | TGTGCCAGCAGCCCCTACAGCGATGGCTACACCTTC | CASSPYSDGYTF
TRBJ2-1 | many | TRBD2 | TRBV18 | TGTGCCAGCTCCCCCACTAGCGGGGGGACCTACAATGAGCAGTTCTTC | CASSPTSGGTYNEQFF
TRBJ2-7 | many | . | TRBV27 | TGTGCCAGCAGCCCCAGACCCTCAAGGGCCTACGAGCAGTACTTC | CASSPRPSRAYEQYF
TRBJ2-1 | . | . | TRBV20-1 | TGCAGTGCTCGGGGCCACGCTCCGAACTATTACAATGAGCAGTTCTTC | CSARGHAPNYYNEQFF
TRBJ2-3 | many | . | TRBV7-2 | TGTGCCAGCAGCACCCGACAGGGAGGGGCAGATACGCAGTATTTT | CASSTRQGGADTQYF
TRBJ2-3 | many | . | TRBV5-1 | TGCGCCAGCAGCTTCTCGAAGGGGGGGGTCAAAGATACGCAGTATTTT | CASSFSKGGVKDTQYF
TRBJ1-5 | many | TRBD1 | TRBV6-1 | TGTGCCAGCAGTCTCAGACAGGGGATGGGGAATCAGCCCCAGCATTTT | CASSLRQGMGNQPQHF
TRBJ2-5 | many | . | TRBV29-1 | TGCAGCGTTGTATGGCTAGGGGGACAAGAGACCCAGTACTTC | CSVVWLGGQETQYF
TRBJ1-2 | many | . | TRBV20-1 | TGCAGTGCTAGAACAGAGGTGCGGTACACCTTC | CSARTEVRYTF
TRBJ2-2 | many | . | TRBV5-1 | TGCGCCAGCAGCTTGGGCTCTGGGGCCCTGAACACCGGGGAGCTGTTTTTT | CASSLGSGALNTGELFF
TRBJ1-1 | few | TRBD1 | TRBV2 | TGTGCCAGCAGTGACAGACAGGGGCGGAACACTGAAGCTTTCTTT | CASSDRQGRNTEAFF
TRBJ1-1 | many | . | TRBV28 | TGTGCCAGCAGTTTGGAGGCAGAAGCTTTCTTT | CASSLEAEAFF
TRBJ1-5 | many | . | TRBV28 | TGTGCCAGCAGTTTTAGTAGCAATCAGCCCCAGCATTTT | CASSFSSNQPQHF
TRBJ2-7 | many | . | TRBV12-3/TRBV12-4 | TGTGCCAGCAGCGCCGGGACGGGGAGATCCTACGAGCAGTACTTC | CASSAGTGRSYEQYF
TRBJ1-2 | many | . | TRBV4-1 | TGCGCCAGCAGCAAGACAGTAGCCGAAATTAACTATGGCTACACCTTC | CASSKTVAEINYGYTF
TRBJ2-1 | many | . | TRBV11-2 | TGTGCCAGCAGCTTCACCCTCGGGCACAATGAGCAGTTCTTC | CASSFTLGHNEQFF
TRBJ2-2 | many | TRBD2 | TRBV7-2 | TGTGCCAGCAGCTTCGGCGCTAGCGGGGGGGCAAACACCGGGGAGCTGTTTTTT | CASSFGASGGANTGELFF
TRBJ1-5 | many | . | TRBV4-1 | TGCGCCAGCAGCCAAGGAGCGACGCCCCAGCATTTT | CASSQGATPQHF
TRBJ2-7 | many | TRBD2 | TRBV28 | TGTGCCAGCAGCTCCCCAGCGGGGGGGCCCTACGAGCAGTACTTC | CASSSPAGGPYEQYF
TRBJ1-1 | many | TRBD1 | TRBV12-3/TRBV12-4 | TGTGCCAGCAGTTTGACAGGGGAAGCTTTCTTT | CASSLTGEAFF
TRBJ2-5 | . | TRBD1 | TRBV7-9 | TGTGCCAGCAGCTTGACAGGGGGCGCAGAGACCCAGTACTTC | CASSLTGGAETQYF
TRBJ2-1 | many | . | TRBV20-1 | TGCAGTGCCCTCGTTGGGCCCCTGGGGGATGAGCAGTTCTTC | CSALVGPLGDEQFF
TRBJ2-3 | many | . | TRBV12-3/TRBV12-4 | TGTGCCAGCAGTTTCAGACAGGTCACAGATACGCAGTATTTT | CASSFRQVTDTQYF
TRBJ2-2 | many | . | TRBV12-3/TRBV12-4 | TGTGCCAGCACAGCGACCAACACCGGGGAGCTGTTTTTT | CASTATNTGELFF
TRBJ1-1 | many | TRBD1 | TRBV7-2 | TGTGCCAGCAGCTCGGACAGGCCTGTTATTGAAGCTTTCTTT | CASSSDRPVIEAFF
TRBJ1-6 | many | . | TRBV28 | TGTGCCAGCGTCGGAGATTATAATTCACCCCTCCACTTT | CASVGDYNSPLHF
TRBJ1-2 | many | . | TRBV19 | TGTGCCAGTAGTATAAGGAATACTAACTATGGCTACACCTTC | CASSIRNTNYGYTF
TRBJ2-1 | many | TRBD2 | TRBV9 | TGTGCCAGCAGCGTAGATAGCGGGAGCTCCTACAATGAGCAGTTCTTC | CASSVDSGSSYNEQFF
TRBJ1-2 | many | . | TRBV19 | TGTGCCAGTAGTATATCCTCGGGAGGATATGGCTACACCTTC | CASSISSGGYGYTF